The T cell receptor (beta chain) described here comes from a study of T cell changes during pregnancy in multiple sclerosis. Deletions cut 6 bases from V and 4 bases from J, with 12 bases between. This CDR3 contains 13 residues. The germline CDR1 and CDR2 sequences are SGHVS and FQNEAQ. Clones were read by immunoSEQ multiplex PCR, and TCRdb kept only the in-frame ones, dropping some. The data contain 65,000 to 95,000 clones, around 93% of them singletons. The material sequenced was peripheral blood, taken after pregnancy. The receptor comes from a female donor in good health, enrolled as a control in a pregnancy study. The chain recombines TRBV7-8 with TRBJ1-2; D may be TRBD1 (5 bases). The CDR3 region has the DNA TGTGCCAGCAGAATGGCAGGGCTCTATGGCTACACCTTC. It translates to CASRMAGLYGYTF. Supplemented by reference TRBV7-8 and TRBJ1-2, the full variable domain reads GAGVSQSPRYKVAKRGQDVALRCDPISGHVSLFWYQQALGQGPEFLTYFQNEAQLDKSGLPSDRFFAERPEGSVSTLKIQRTQQEDSAVYLCASRMAGLYGYTFGSGTRLTVV.